These T cell receptor beta chains were read from a single sample in a study of T cell repertoires in cytomegalovirus infection. These receptors' targets are unknown. TCRdb ran MiXCR on the reads and lists one entry per CDR3 protein. This sample has about 920,000 distinct CDR3 sequences, with less than 35% found just once. The material was cultured CD8+ T cells from PBMCs, obtained from culture after CMV antigen stimulation. The receptors shown here come from a human donor in good health (CMV status not recorded). Some clones in this sample may be carry-over from other donors' samples. The CDR3 runs from the conserved cysteine through the conserved F or W. The D gene is left open where the match is weak. Not all rows give a size; the values are once, few, many and, for expanded clones, a class.

TRBJ2-1 many TRBV7-2 17 - CASSLGGGVSSYNEQFF TGTGCCAGCAGCTTAGGTGGCGGGGTGAGCTCCTACAATGAGCAGTTCTTC
TRBJ2-1 - TRBV11-3 17 TRBD2 CASSSSPGLAIIDEQFF TGTGCCAGCAGCTCATCCCCGGGACTAGCGATAATCGATGAGCAGTTCTTC
TRBJ1-5 few TRBV7-9 12 - CASAGGNQPQHF TGTGCCAGCGCGGGGGGGAATCAGCCCCAGCATTTT
TRBJ2-2 many TRBV4-1 13 TRBD2 CASSPGGTGELFF TGTGCCAGCAGCCCGGGGGGCACCGGGGAGCTGTTTTTT
TRBJ2-7 many TRBV7-9 13 - CASSLASSYEQYF TGTGCCAGCAGCTTAGCCAGCTCCTACGAGCAGTACTTC
TRBJ2-2 - TRBV4-1 14 - CASSHYANTGELFF TGCGCCAGCAGCCATTATGCGAACACCGGGGAGCTGTTTTTT
TRBJ2-1 - TRBV5-4 18 TRBD1 CASSYLGTGHGFRNEQFF TGTGCCAGCAGCTACTTGGGGACAGGCCATGGTTTTCGCAATGAGCAGTTCTTC
TRBJ2-3 - TRBV12-3/TRBV12-4 15 TRBD2 CASSRSGGATDTQYF TGTGCCAGCAGCCGCAGCGGGGGGGCGACAGATACGCAGTATTTT
TRBJ2-6 few TRBV12-3/TRBV12-4 15 - CASSLDAPGANVLTF TGTGCCAGCAGTTTAGACGCCCCTGGGGCCAACGTCCTGACTTTC
TRBJ2-2 - TRBV19 13 - CASRPAGAGELFF TGTGCCAGTAGACCGGCCGGGGCCGGGGAGCTGTTTTTT
TRBJ1-5 - TRBV28 14 - CASSLRGYGQPQHF TGTGCCAGCAGTTTAAGGGGGTACGGTCAGCCCCAGCATTTT
TRBJ1-1 - TRBV27 13 - CASTKDMNTEAFF TGTGCCAGCACAAAGGACATGAACACTGAAGCTTTCTTT
TRBJ2-7 - TRBV12-3/TRBV12-4 12 - CANSPQLYEQYF TGTGCCAACAGTCCCCAACTATACGAGCAGTACTTC
TRBJ1-1 many TRBV6-5 14 - CASSYQGLNTEAFF TGTGCCAGCAGTTACCAGGGGCTGAACACTGAAGCTTTCTTT
TRBJ2-1 many TRBV7-9 14 - CASSHREVGNEQFF TGTGCCAGCAGCCACAGGGAGGTGGGCAATGAGCAGTTCTTC
TRBJ1-2 - TRBV2 14 - CASSGPGHLQGYTF TGTGCCAGCAGTGGCCCGGGACACTTACAAGGCTACACCTTC
TRBJ1-1 many TRBV7-2 15 - CASSLVTYKNTEAFF TGTGCCAGCAGTCTAGTCACCTACAAGAACACTGAAGCTTTCTTT
TRBJ1-5 few TRBV12-3/TRBV12-4 12 - CASSQPRQPQHF TGTGCCAGCAGTCAGCCCCGGCAGCCCCAGCATTTT
TRBJ1-6 - TRBV6-4 15 - CASREDSAYNSPLHF TGTGCCAGCAGAGAGGACAGCGCATATAATTCACCCCTCCACTTT
TRBJ1-2 many TRBV7-2 16 TRBD1 CASSSETWDRNYGYTF TGTGCCAGCAGCTCCGAGACTTGGGACAGAAACTATGGCTACACCTTC
TRBJ2-7 - TRBV25-1 19 TRBD1 CVSSAPGTGTFGTYVEQYF TGTGTCAGCAGCGCCCCAGGGACAGGTACGTTTGGGACCTACGTCGAGCAGTACTTC
TRBJ1-1 - TRBV29-1 13 - CSVAEGTNTEAFF TGCAGCGTCGCAGAGGGGACTAACACTGAAGCTTTCTTT
TRBJ2-3 - TRBV5-4 15 - CASSRGDIYTDTQYF TGTGCCAGCAGCCGAGGGGACATCTACACAGATACGCAGTATTTT
TRBJ2-1 - TRBV27 12 - CASRPGANEQFF TGTGCCAGCAGGCCGGGAGCCAATGAGCAGTTCTTC
TRBJ1-5 few TRBV10-2 15 - CASSEFSVSNQPQHF TGCGCCAGCAGTGAATTCAGTGTTAGCAATCAGCCCCAGCATTTT
TRBJ1-2 few TRBV10-3 14 - CAISSHKDNYGYTF TGTGCCATCAGTTCCCATAAAGATAACTATGGCTACACCTTC
TRBJ1-2 - TRBV7-6 13 - CASSSPTGWGCTF TGTGCCAGCAGTTCTCCCACAGGGTGGGGCTGCACCTTC
TRBJ1-6 few TRBV7-6 14 - CASSLGGVNSPLHF TGTGCCAGCAGCTTGGGGGGTGTGAATTCACCCCTCCACTTT
TRBJ2-5 - TRBV11-3 16 TRBD2 CASSPRTSGGLETQYF TGTGCCAGCAGCCCGCGGACTAGCGGGGGTCTTGAGACCCAGTACTTC
TRBJ1-3 - TRBV9 17 - CANSVAGTGSSGNTIYF TGTGCCAACAGCGTAGCTGGGACGGGATCGTCTGGAAACACCATATATTTT
TRBJ2-6 many TRBV7-9 16 - CASSREGVSGANVLTF TGTGCCAGCAGCCGAGAAGGGGTCTCTGGGGCCAACGTCCTGACTTTC
TRBJ2-1 few TRBV20-1 11 - CSARVRGMQFF TGCAGTGCTAGAGTCCGAGGGATGCAGTTCTTC
TRBJ1-5 - TRBV6-2/TRBV6-3 17 - CASSYSQQTVSNQPQHF TGTGCCAGCAGTTACTCGCAACAGACTGTTAGCAATCAGCCCCAGCATTTT
TRBJ1-1 - TRBV11-1 13 - CASSLARKSEAFF TGTGCCAGCAGCTTAGCACGTAAGTCTGAAGCTTTCTTT
TRBJ1-1 few TRBV7-9 13 - CASSLEGEPEAFF TGTGCCAGCAGCTTAGAGGGAGAACCTGAAGCTTTCTTT
TRBJ1-3 few TRBV10-3 16 - CAISEELKLSGNTIYF TGTGCCATCAGTGAAGAATTGAAACTCTCTGGAAACACCATATATTTT
TRBJ1-2 - TRBV20-1 16 - CSARFYRTERTYGYTF TGCAGTGCTAGATTCTATCGGACAGAAAGGACCTATGGCTACACCTTC
TRBJ2-6 - TRBV27 16 - CASSLTYTSGANVLTF TGTGCCAGCAGTTTGACGTATACGTCTGGGGCCAACGTCCTGACTTTC
TRBJ2-1 - TRBV10-3 15 TRBD1 CAIRSGTGWYNEQFF TGTGCCATCAGATCCGGGACAGGATGGTACAATGAGCAGTTCTTC
TRBJ1-6 - TRBV7-9 12 - CASSQTHIPLHF TGTGCCAGCAGCCAGACCCATATCCCCCTCCACTTT
TRBJ2-2 many TRBV7-8 16 - CASSLYIREITGELFF TGTGCCAGCAGCTTATATATCCGTGAAATCACCGGGGAGCTGTTTTTT
TRBJ2-4 many TRBV7-9 14 - CASSSGLAKNIQYF TGTGCCAGCAGCTCGGGTCTAGCCAAAAACATTCAGTACTTC
TRBJ2-7 few TRBV6-1 16 TRBD1 CASSPTRDRATYEQYF TGTGCCAGCAGCCCGACCCGGGACAGGGCTACCTACGAGCAGTACTTC
TRBJ1-4 many TRBV11-2 15 TRBD1 CASTRQGFQLEKLFF TGTGCCAGCACGCGACAGGGCTTCCAACTTGAAAAACTGTTTTTT